This passage covers 23 T cell receptor beta chains from one sample sequenced in a study of monozygotic twins with inflammatory bowel disease. TCRdb reprocessed the 5' RACE reads and reports one entry per CDR3 protein, with no DNA. The sample yields approximately 340,000 distinct CDR3 sequences, of which the top ten take up under 2.5%. The sequencing input was blood. All receptors derive from a human donor with ulcerative colitis or Crohn's disease, or a healthy co-twin of an affected twin (not recorded which).

CDR3 sequence: CAILAGRGNEQFF. The rearrangement joins TRBV6-1 to TRBJ2-1; TCRdb proposes TRBD1, but this gene call is untestable without DNA. Germline V gene sequence: CDR1 MNHNS, CDR2 SASEGT. The length of the CDR3 is 13 residues.

This chain joins TRBV15 and TRBJ2-1; the D call of TRBD1 rests on TCRdb alone, since no DNA is present to check it. The CDR3 contains 18 residues. From germline, CDR1 is LNHNV and CDR2 YYDKDF (reference sequence). CDR3 sequence reads: CATSRGQQGFSRVDEQFF.

The rearrangement joins TRBV5-1 to TRBJ2-2; TCRdb proposes TRBD2, but this gene call is untestable without DNA. The CDR3 has 16 residues. Germline V gene data show CDR1 as SGHRS and CDR2 as YFSETQ. The CDR3 is CASSLHLAGGTGELFF.

The gene calls are TRBV10-3 and TRBJ2-7; without DNA, the TCRdb call of TRBD1 cannot be checked. The CDR3 runs to 15 residues. Germline values: CDR1 ENHRY, CDR2 SYGVKD. The CDR3: CAISQTGDSSYEQYF.

V gene TRBV18 combines with J gene TRBJ2-7. The germline V gene has CDR1 KGHSH and CDR2 LQKENI. The CDR3 has 15 residues. The CDR3 loop reads CASSSGVGAPYEQYF.

This CDR3 reads CASSPGVFYEQYF. The chain employs TRBV9 and TRBJ2-7; with no DNA, the TCRdb D assignment of TRBD1 cannot be verified. CDR1 and CDR2 (germline): SGDLS, YYNGEE. The CDR3 is 13 amino acids. Based on the CDR3 plus reference TRBV9 and TRBJ2-7, the full variable domain is DSGVTQTPKHLITATGQRVTLRCSPRSGDLSVYWYQQSLDQGLQFLIQYYNGEERAKGNILERFSAQQFPDLHSELNLSSLELGDSALYFCASSPGVFYEQYFGPGTRLTVT.

The chain carries TRBV28 and TRBJ2-1. Germline lookup yields CDR1 MDHEN and CDR2 SYDVKM. CDR3 size: 15 residues. The CDR3 loop is CASSLGVTQYNEQFF.

V and J are TRBV30 and TRBJ2-2. Germline CDR1 reads GTSNPN; CDR2 reads SVGIG (reference sequence). This CDR3 is built from 13 residues. This chain's CDR3 is CAWNLRSTGELFF.

J is TRBJ2-7 and V is TRBV2; checking the TCRdb D call of TRBD1 is not possible without DNA. The CDR3 runs 14 residues. Germline V gene lookup returns CDR1 SNHLY and CDR2 FYNNEI. The CDR3 loop reads CASSAGGSSYEQYF.

This sequence joins TRBV7-3 and TRBJ2-3. Germline CDR1 reads SGHTA; CDR2 reads FQGTGA. This CDR3 comprises 15 residues. Here the CDR3 reads CASSLDGFRADTQYF. Variable domain in full (rest from reference TRBV7-3 and TRBJ2-3): GAGVSQTPSNKVTEKGKYVELRCDPISGHTALYWYRQSLGQGPEFLIYFQGTGAADDSGLPNDRFFAVRPEGSVSTLKIQRTERGDSAVYLCASSLDGFRADTQYFGPGTRLTVL.

The rearrangement joins TRBV6-1 to TRBJ2-1; the D gene TCRdb calls, TRBD2, cannot be checked with no DNA. The CDR3 runs to 16 residues. Germline CDR1 and CDR2: MNHNS and SASEGT. The CDR3 here is CASSEVPSGSPNEQFF.

The V gene is TRBV20-1, the J gene TRBJ2-3; as DNA is missing, the TRBD1 call by TCRdb cannot be tested. The CDR3 extends over 15 amino acids. Germline V gene sequence: CDR1 DFQATT, CDR2 SNEGSKA (reference sequence). CDR3 sequence reads: CSAWITGTGSDTQYF.

The chain recombines TRBV18 with TRBJ2-2; TCRdb outputs TRBD1, but without DNA this stays unchecked. The CDR3 contains 19 residues. CDR1 KGHSH and CDR2 LQKENI come from the germline V gene. The CDR3 loop is CASSPGGQGSSRNTGELFF.

The V and J genes are TRBV24-1 and TRBJ1-2; TCRdb lists TRBD1, though no DNA is available to test this call. Germline V gene data show CDR1 as KGHDR and CDR2 as SFDVKD. There are 13 residues in the CDR3. This CDR3 reads CATSGTGNYGYTF.

J is TRBJ2-3 and V is TRBV20-1; without DNA, the TCRdb call of TRBD2 cannot be checked. CDR3 size: 14 residues. Germline CDR1 and CDR2: DFQATT and SNEGSKA (reference sequence). The chain's CDR3 is CSATASGSTDTQYF.

This rearrangement joins TRBV6-5 to TRBJ2-6; the TRBD1 assignment by TCRdb is unverifiable without DNA. Germline V CDR1 and CDR2: MNHEY, SVGAGI. CDR3 length equals 16 residues. The CDR3 region is CASSYSTDRVDSVLTF.

The rearrangement uses TRBV14 and TRBJ2-2. The CDR3 covers 16 residues. Germline lookup yields CDR1 SGHDN and CDR2 FVKESK. The CDR3 here is CASSQDDHTNTGELFF.

The V gene is TRBV18, the J gene TRBJ2-5. The germline gives CDR1 KGHSH, CDR2 LQKENI. CDR3 length: 16 amino acids. This CDR3 is CASSPIRVRQKETQYF.

V is TRBV11-2 and J is TRBJ2-2; with no DNA, the TCRdb D assignment of TRBD1 cannot be verified. The CDR3 covers 15 residues. Germline lookup yields CDR1 SGHAT and CDR2 FQNNGV. The CDR3 spells CASSPLTGKTGELFF.

V gene TRBV3-1 combines with J gene TRBJ1-1; TCRdb picks TRBD1, but there is no DNA to check that call. Germline V gene data show CDR1 as LGHDT and CDR2 as YNNKEL (reference sequence). The CDR3 contains 15 residues. The CDR3: CASSRTGAKNTEAFF. The complete variable domain, with remaining parts taken from reference TRBV3-1 and TRBJ1-1, reads DTAVSQTPKYLVTQMGNDKSIKCEQNLGHDTMYWYKQDSKKFLKIMFSYNNKELIINETVPNRFSPKSPDKAHLNLHINSLELGDSAVYFCASSRTGAKNTEAFFGQGTRLTVV.

The chain joins TRBV5-1 to TRBJ2-5; TCRdb designates TRBD1, a call that cannot be tested without DNA. The CDR3 has 15 amino acids. The V gene's germline CDR1 is SGHRS and CDR2 YFSETQ. The CDR3: CASSLVGGGEETQYF.

This rearrangement joins TRBV5-1 to TRBJ2-2. Per germline, CDR1 SGHRS and CDR2 YFSETQ. This CDR3 is built from 15 residues. The CDR3 loop is CASSLELVNTGELFF.

The J gene is TRBJ2-3, the V gene TRBV3-1. CDR3 length: 14 residues. Germline V gives CDR1 LGHDT, CDR2 YNNKEL (reference sequence). CDR3 protein: CASSRHERPDTQYF.